This T cell receptor (beta chain) was captured by sequencing in a study of CD8 T cells in ankylosing spondylitis (dated by TCRdb to about 2017). In the study overall: The study set out to find disease-linked TCR variants by profiling T cell receptor beta repertoires in ankylosing spondylitis patients and healthy donors. Peripheral blood samples were taken, and synovial fluid was additionally collected from ankylosing spondylitis patients. In total, the full study cohort was made up of about 99 healthy donors and roughly 27 ankylosing spondylitis patients. The full study reports these points: Some TCR beta motif variants had previously been reported in synovial fluid and blood of reactive arthritis patients, which suggested common disease-initiation mechanisms. The disease-linked clones had a CD8+ phenotype and were found at relatively low frequencies in peripheral blood. A TCR beta motif made up of several highly homologous amino acid variants appeared to be characteristic of blood from ankylosing spondylitis patients. Significant enrichment of the disease-linked clones was reported in matched synovial fluid samples from ankylosing spondylitis patients.

TCRdb names Illumina HiSeq 2500 as the instrument used. Quantitative 5'-RACE with molecular barcodes was the method used to prepare the TCR beta libraries. The study's processing was this. To identify disease-linked TCR variants, a new computational method was used, one built on a probabilistic model of VDJ rearrangement. TCRdb reanalyzed the raw reads on its own, using fastp at Q25 for trimming and MiXCR for clone calling, and kept in-frame beta chains. Rows are unified per CDR3 protein, each entry keeping the most common DNA and genes. TCRdb's processing, not the study's, gives the V and J calls here. The sample profile shows about 540,000 distinct CDR3 sequences; over 9.5% of them were found once. Together, the top ten hold around 7% of the sample. Trimmed from V: 4 bases; trimmed from J: 2 bases; junction bases lacking a gene match: 2. CDR1 is given as ENHRY and CDR2 as SYGVKD, both from the germline V gene. The CDR3 covers 14 residues, taking in both the cysteine and the phenylalanine. Only CDR3 DNA remains: 42 bases, in frame from the first base.

This clonotype was picked up a small number of times. The specificity of this receptor is unknown. Base qualities are missing; no much larger clone stands one base away. This TCR derives from a male donor with ankylosing spondylitis. The V and J genes are TRBV10-3 and TRBJ1-2; 9 bases in the middle match TRBD1. The sequencing sample was made of blood, either unsorted or a sorted T cell fraction (not recorded which). The CDR3 region: CAISGGTGNYGYTF. The sequenced DNA: TGTGCCATCAGTGGCGGGACAGGGAACTATGGCTACACCTTC.